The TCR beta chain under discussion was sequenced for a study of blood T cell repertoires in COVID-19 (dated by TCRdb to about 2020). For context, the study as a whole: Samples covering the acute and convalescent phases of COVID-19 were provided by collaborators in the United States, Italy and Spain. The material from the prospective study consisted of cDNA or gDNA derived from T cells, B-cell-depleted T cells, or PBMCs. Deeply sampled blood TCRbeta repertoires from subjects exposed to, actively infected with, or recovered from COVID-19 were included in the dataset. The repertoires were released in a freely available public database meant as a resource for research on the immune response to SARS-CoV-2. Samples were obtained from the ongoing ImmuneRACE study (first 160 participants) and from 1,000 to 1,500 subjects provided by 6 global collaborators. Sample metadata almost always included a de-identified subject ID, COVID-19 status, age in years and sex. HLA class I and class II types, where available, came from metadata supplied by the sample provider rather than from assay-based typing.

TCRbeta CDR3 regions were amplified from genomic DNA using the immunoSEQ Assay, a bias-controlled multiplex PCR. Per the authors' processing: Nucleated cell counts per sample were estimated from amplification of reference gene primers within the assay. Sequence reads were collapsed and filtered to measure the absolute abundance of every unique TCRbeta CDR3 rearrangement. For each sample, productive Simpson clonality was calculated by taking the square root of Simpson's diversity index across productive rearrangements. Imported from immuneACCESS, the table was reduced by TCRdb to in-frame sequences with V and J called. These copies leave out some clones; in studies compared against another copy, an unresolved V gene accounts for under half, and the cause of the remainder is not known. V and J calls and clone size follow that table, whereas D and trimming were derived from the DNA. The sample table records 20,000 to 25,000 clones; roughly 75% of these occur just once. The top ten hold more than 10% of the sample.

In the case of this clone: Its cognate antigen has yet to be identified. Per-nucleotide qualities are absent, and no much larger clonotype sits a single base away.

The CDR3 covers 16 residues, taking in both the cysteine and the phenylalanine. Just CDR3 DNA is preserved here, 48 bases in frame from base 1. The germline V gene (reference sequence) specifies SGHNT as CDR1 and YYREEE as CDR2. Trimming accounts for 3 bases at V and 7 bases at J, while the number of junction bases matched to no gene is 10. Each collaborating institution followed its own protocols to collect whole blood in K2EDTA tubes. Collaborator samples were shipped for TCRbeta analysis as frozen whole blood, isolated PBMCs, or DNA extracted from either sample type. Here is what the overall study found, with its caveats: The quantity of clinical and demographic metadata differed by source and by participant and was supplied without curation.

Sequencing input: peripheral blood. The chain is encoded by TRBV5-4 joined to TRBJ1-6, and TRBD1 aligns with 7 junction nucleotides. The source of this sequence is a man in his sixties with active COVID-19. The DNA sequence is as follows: TGTGCCAGCAGCTCACTGGCCGGGACAGCCAATTCACCCCTCCACTTT. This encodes CASSSLAGTANSPLHF.